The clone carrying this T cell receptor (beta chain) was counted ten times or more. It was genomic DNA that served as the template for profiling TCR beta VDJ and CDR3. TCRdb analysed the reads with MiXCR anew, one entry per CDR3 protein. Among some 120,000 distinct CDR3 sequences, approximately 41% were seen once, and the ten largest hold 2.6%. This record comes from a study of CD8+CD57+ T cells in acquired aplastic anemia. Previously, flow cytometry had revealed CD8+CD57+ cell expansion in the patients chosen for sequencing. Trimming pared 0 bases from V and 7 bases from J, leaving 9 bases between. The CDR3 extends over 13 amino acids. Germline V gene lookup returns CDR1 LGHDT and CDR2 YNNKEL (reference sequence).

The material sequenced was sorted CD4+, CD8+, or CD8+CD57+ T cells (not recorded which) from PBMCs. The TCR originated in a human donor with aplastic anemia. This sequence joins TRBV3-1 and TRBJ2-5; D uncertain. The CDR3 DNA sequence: TGTGCCAGCAGCCAAGATCTAAAGGGGACCCAGTACTTC. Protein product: CASSQDLKGTQYF.